This is a list of T cell receptor beta chains from one sample in a study of technical replicates of blood from a handful of donors. Sequenced by immunoSEQ multiplex PCR; TCRdb stores in-frame clones only, minus some. The sample lists 95,000 to 100,000 clones, approximately 95% occurring once. The material sequenced was T cells isolated from PBMCs. These receptors came from a human donor in good health. Both conserved end residues are trimmed from each CDR3.

j_gene: TRBJ1-5; v_gene: TRBV25-1; CDR3aa: ASSESGPPNQPQH
j_gene: TRBJ2-5; v_gene: TRBV10-1; CDR3aa: ASSDSGRRQETQY
j_gene: TRBJ2-3; v_gene: TRBV2; CDR3aa: ASRARGGLANTDTQY
j_gene: TRBJ1-2; v_gene: TRBV7-9; CDR3aa: ASTPSADNYGYT
j_gene: TRBJ1-2; v_gene: TRBV4-1; CDR3aa: ASSQAGGDYGYT
j_gene: TRBJ1-5; v_gene: TRBV21-1; CDR3aa: ASSFRGGVNQPQH
j_gene: TRBJ1-4; v_gene: TRBV19; CDR3aa: ASSITGGSGEKLF
j_gene: TRBJ1-2; v_gene: TRBV7-9; CDR3aa: ASSLSESAFGYT
j_gene: TRBJ2-7; v_gene: TRBV5-4; CDR3aa: ASRPGQGVYEQY
j_gene: TRBJ2-7; v_gene: TRBV30; CDR3aa: AWSTSEKSSYEQY